Following are 15 T cell receptor beta chains from one sample sequenced in a study of T cell responses to AZD1222 COVID-19 vaccine. Produced via immunoSEQ multiplex PCR; TCRdb's table is partial and in-frame only. Here the sample spans some 150,000 clones, 85% to 95% being singletons. The specimen was peripheral blood, collected on day 0 of AZD1222 vaccination. The source of these receptors is an adult in good health.

The chain couples TRBV2 to TRBJ2-1; 10 bases map to TRBD2. The CDR3 spans 16 residues. Germline V lookup: CDR1 SNHLY, CDR2 FYNNEI. V trimming: 0 bases; J trimming: 4 bases; junction bases outside the gene matches: 3. CDR3 loop: CASSEAELAGYNEQFF. The CDR3 nucleotides are TGTGCCAGCAGTGAAGCCGAACTAGCGGGGTACAATGAGCAGTTCTTC.

The chain employs TRBV28 and TRBJ2-6, with a possible D match to TRBD1 (5 bases). Germline lookup yields CDR1 MDHEN and CDR2 SYDVKM. V was pared by 6 bases and J by 1 base, with 16 bases between. CDR3 length: 17 amino acids. CDR3 nucleotides: TGTGCCAGCAGCCTGACAGTTCTAAAATCTGGGGCCAACGTCCTGACTTTC. This codes for CASSLTVLKSGANVLTF.

This chain uses TRBV19 with TRBJ2-1; possible D gene TRBD1, 5 bases. The germline gives CDR1 LNHDA, CDR2 SQIVND (reference sequence). This CDR3 contains 15 residues. V dropped 4 bases and J dropped 6 bases, with 16 bases sitting between them. This chain's CDR3 is CASSRFKGHINEQFF. The CDR3 DNA is TGTGCCAGTAGTAGATTTAAAGGACACATCAATGAGCAGTTCTTC.

This rearrangement joins TRBV6-6 to TRBJ1-1; 7 positions match TRBD1. V lost 5 bases, J lost 1 base, and 7 bases stayed unmatched. Per germline, CDR1 MNHNY and CDR2 SVGAGI (reference sequence). The CDR3 contains 15 residues. The CDR3 sequence is CASSKQTGWNTEAFF. Written as DNA, the CDR3 is TGTGCCAGCAGTAAACAGACAGGGTGGAACACTGAAGCTTTCTTT.

This clone was seen a single time. The chain has TRBV10-3 and TRBJ1-2, with D possibly being TRBD1 (6 bases). V gave up 0 bases and J gave up 4 bases, with 15 bases separating them. Looked up from germline, CDR1 is ENHRY and CDR2 is SYGVKD. The CDR3 consists of 16 residues. The CDR3 region has the DNA TGTGCCATCAGTGAGTCGGCAGGGGAGGTCATCTATGGCTACACCTTC. Translation gives CAISESAGEVIYGYTF.

The chain recombines TRBV19 with TRBJ1-2; the match to TRBD1 covers 8 bases. The CDR3 is made up of 13 amino acids. Germline-derived CDR1 and CDR2 are LNHDA and SQIVND (reference sequence). J lost 8 bases, V lost 5 bases, and 7 bases had no gene match. The CDR3 DNA follows: TGTGCCAGTAGTGCCAACAGGGGGAGCGGCTACACCTTC. Its translation: CASSANRGSGYTF. Looking up the rest from reference TRBV19 and TRBJ1-2 gives the full variable domain: DGGITQSPKYLFRKEGQNVTLSCEQNLNHDAMYWYRQDPGQGLRLIYYSQIVNDFQKGDIAEGYSVSREKKESFPLTVTSAQKNPTAFYLCASSANRGSGYTFGSGTRLTVV.

This chain joins TRBV2 and TRBJ1-5, with TRBD1 as a possible D gene (6 bases). V lost 6 bases to trimming and J lost 1 base, with 10 bases between them. CDR3 length: 14 residues. Germline V gene sequence: CDR1 SNHLY, CDR2 FYNNEI. CDR3 residues: CASRTGTSNQPQHF. In DNA form, the CDR3 reads TGTGCCAGCAGGACAGGAACGAGCAATCAGCCCCAGCATTTT.

The genes are TRBV2 and TRBJ1-5; D might be TRBD1 (6 bases). Trimming pared 6 bases from V and 3 bases from J, leaving 15 bases between. This CDR3 comprises 15 residues. Looked up from germline, CDR1 is SNHLY and CDR2 is FYNNEI. CDR3 sequence reads: CASSQQGQSNQPQHF. Written as DNA, the CDR3 is TGTGCCAGCAGCCAGCAAGGACAGTCCAATCAGCCCCAGCATTTT.

V is TRBV15 and J is TRBJ1-2; D might be TRBD1 (6 bases). Germline V gives CDR1 LNHNV, CDR2 YYDKDF (reference sequence). This CDR3 contains 16 residues. V was cut by 2 bases and J by 4 bases, with 17 bases left in between. DNA of the CDR3: TGTGCCACCAGCAGAAATAGAGGACAGAATCTCTATGGCTACACCTTC. Protein sequence: CATSRNRGQNLYGYTF.

V and J are TRBV7-3 and TRBJ2-3, with 8 bases fitting TRBD2. V shed 3 bases, J shed 4 bases, and the junction held 6 bases outside the gene matches. CDR1 is SGHTA, CDR2 FQGTGA, per germline. CDR3 length: 15 amino acids. The CDR3 DNA is TGTGCCAGCAGCTTGGATGGCGGGAGGCCAGATACGCAGTATTTT. Translated, it gives CASSLDGGRPDTQYF.

The chain joins TRBV30 to TRBJ1-1; TRBD1 agrees at 10 bases. The ends lost 7 bases at V and 1 base at J; junction bases unmatched: 3. Germline lookup yields CDR1 GTSNPN and CDR2 SVGIG (reference sequence). The CDR3 has 13 residues. CDR3 region: CASRDRGNTEAFF. In DNA, the CDR3 is TGTGCCTCCCGGGACAGGGGGAACACTGAAGCTTTCTTT.

The V call is TRBV5-1, the J call TRBJ2-3; weak D call: TRBD2 (6 bases). The CDR3 is 16 amino acids. The germline V gene encodes CDR1 SGHRS and CDR2 YFSETQ. The V and J ends lost 2 bases and 2 bases respectively, with 15 bases between them. The CDR3 here is CASSLPGTSVTDTQYF. Here the CDR3 DNA reads TGCGCCAGCAGCTTACCCGGGACTTCGGTCACAGATACGCAGTATTTT.

The rearrangement uses TRBV19 and TRBJ1-1, with D unresolved. From germline, CDR1 is LNHDA and CDR2 SQIVND (reference sequence). V lost 1 base to trimming and J lost 5 bases, with 5 bases between them. The CDR3 contains 12 residues. The DNA for the CDR3 is TGTGCCAGTAGTATAGGTCTAACTGAAGCTTTCTTT. Translated, it gives CASSIGLTEAFF.

The gene calls are TRBV6-5 and TRBJ1-3; the D is unclear. Germline lookup yields CDR1 MNHEY and CDR2 SVGAGI. Trimming removed 0 bases from V and 3 bases from J, with 6 bases in between. The CDR3 spans 14 residues. This CDR3 reads CASSYSSHGNTIYF. CDR3 sequence (DNA): TGTGCCAGCAGTTACTCCTCCCATGGAAACACCATATATTTT.

The J gene is TRBJ1-2, the V gene TRBV19; a weak D match, TRBD1 (5 bases). Per the germline V gene, CDR1 is LNHDA and CDR2 is SQIVND (reference sequence). This CDR3 has 16 residues. V lost 3 bases to trimming and J lost 2 bases, with 16 bases between them. The CDR3 loop is CASSMTEWNLNYGYTF. The DNA of the CDR3 is TGTGCCAGTAGTATGACAGAGTGGAACCTAAACTATGGCTACACCTTC.